The 27 T cell receptor beta chains listed next were all sequenced from one sample in a study of OX40 agonist ivuxolimab in advanced cancers. Assay: immunoSEQ multiplex PCR; the TCRdb copy retains only in-frame clones and omits some. The sample includes tens of thousands of clones, about 94% of them seen just once. Sample: CD4+ or CD8+ T cells sorted from blood, taken in a trial of the OX40 agonist ivuxolimab. The source of these receptors is an adult with an advanced solid tumor such as melanoma, head and neck, liver or kidney cancer.

The chain combines TRBV5-6 with TRBJ1-1, with no clear D. V dropped 0 bases and J dropped 0 bases, with 6 bases sitting between them. The CDR3 has 14 residues. The germline V gene encodes CDR1 SGHDT and CDR2 YYEEEE. CDR3 DNA: TGTGCCAGCAGCTTGGCCCACCTGAACACTGAAGCTTTCTTT. This translates into CASSLAHLNTEAFF.

The rearrangement joins TRBV27 to TRBJ1-1, with a tentative D call TRBD1 (5 bases). Germline lookup yields CDR1 MNHEY and CDR2 SMNVEV (reference sequence). V was pared by 3 bases and J by 4 bases, with 9 bases between. This CDR3 comprises 13 residues. The CDR3 sequence is CASSLGGSTEAFF. In nucleotides, the CDR3 is TGTGCCAGCAGTTTGGGGGGTTCCACTGAAGCTTTCTTT.

The V gene is TRBV7-9, the J gene TRBJ1-3, with D unresolved. Germline values: CDR1 SEHNR, CDR2 FQNEAQ (reference sequence). CDR3 length: 15 residues. V was trimmed by 5 bases and J by 2 bases, leaving 13 bases between them. The CDR3 reads CASSPSKTPGNTIYF. The CDR3 region has the DNA TGTGCCAGCAGCCCGTCTAAAACTCCTGGAAACACCATATATTTT.

Here the CDR3 DNA reads TGTGCCAGTAGGCTGGGACTAGCGGGCGGCTACGAGCAGTACTTC. Amino acid sequence: CASRLGLAGGYEQYF. The chain has TRBV19 and TRBJ2-7; 12 bases line up with TRBD2. The CDR3 sequence is 15 residues long. Per germline, CDR1 LNHDA and CDR2 SQIVND (reference sequence). V was pared by 6 bases and J by 3 bases, with 6 bases of the junction left unmatched. The full variable domain, completed using reference TRBV19 and TRBJ2-7, is DGGITQSPKYLFRKEGQNVTLSCEQNLNHDAMYWYRQDPGQGLRLIYYSQIVNDFQKGDIAEGYSVSREKKESFPLTVTSAQKNPTAFYLCASRLGLAGGYEQYFGPGTRLTVT.

The J gene is TRBJ2-7, the V gene TRBV11-2; D gene ambiguous. Trimming pared 0 bases from V and 0 bases from J, leaving 9 bases between. Germline V gene sequence: CDR1 SGHAT, CDR2 FQNNGV. This CDR3 region has 15 residues. The CDR3 loop is CASSLDRAGSYEQYF. In DNA, the CDR3 is TGTGCCAGCAGCTTAGATCGGGCCGGCTCCTACGAGCAGTACTTC.

The chain joins TRBV11-2 to TRBJ1-1; 8 positions agree with TRBD1. The CDR3 has 14 amino acids. Losses at the gene ends were 6 bases for V and 5 bases for J; bases not matched to a gene: 8. CDR1 is SGHAT and CDR2 is FQNNGV in the germline V gene. The CDR3 nucleotides are TGTGCCAGCAGTTCTAGGACAGGGTGGACTGAAGCTTTCTTT. This gives the protein CASSSRTGWTEAFF.

V and J are TRBV19 and TRBJ1-2, with D perhaps matching TRBD1 (6 bases). Germline CDR1 is LNHDA and CDR2 is SQIVND (reference sequence). V was cut by 1 base and J by 5 bases, with 11 bases left in between. The CDR3 contains 14 residues. CDR3 sequence reads: CASSIGAGDYGYTF. The CDR3 DNA follows: TGTGCCAGTAGTATAGGGGCAGGGGATTATGGCTACACCTTC.

The chain joins TRBV7-9 to TRBJ2-2; 13 bases are shared with TRBD2. V lost 6 bases and J lost 7; bases outside the gene matches: 8. There are 16 residues in the CDR3. Germline V lookup: CDR1 SEHNR, CDR2 FQNEAQ (reference sequence). The CDR3 nucleotides are TGTGCCAGCAGTAGGGGACTAGCGGGAACCCACGGGGAGCTGTTTTTT. This gives the protein CASSRGLAGTHGELFF.

The rearrangement links TRBV2 to TRBJ2-5, with D hard to call. The CDR3 is 11 residues long. Looked up from germline, CDR1 is SNHLY and CDR2 is FYNNEI. V was cut by 5 bases and J by 3 bases, with 4 bases left in between. The CDR3 DNA reads as TGTGCCAGCAGTCGGAAAGAGACCCAGTACTTC. This gives the protein CASSRKETQYF. Supplemented by reference TRBV2 and TRBJ2-5, the full variable domain reads EPEVTQTPSHQVTQMGQEVILRCVPISNHLYFYWYRQILGQKVEFLVSFYNNEISEKSEIFDDQFSVERPDGSNFTLKIRSTKLEDSAMYFCASSRKETQYFGPGTRLLVL.

The J gene is TRBJ2-7, the V gene TRBV7-2; D is ambiguous. The CDR3 loop spans 13 amino acids. Germline V gene lookup returns CDR1 SGHTA and CDR2 FQGNSA. Trimming removed 1 base from V and 7 bases from J, with 11 bases in between. CDR3 coding DNA: TGTGCCAGCAGCTTAGTTGGCCCAAGGGAGCAGTACTTC. This codes for CASSLVGPREQYF.

The chain employs TRBV27 and TRBJ2-1; perhaps TRBD2 as D (5 bases). V gave up 6 bases and J gave up 14 bases, with 20 bases separating them. Germline V gene sequence: CDR1 MNHEY, CDR2 SMNVEV (reference sequence). The CDR3 loop spans 13 amino acids. The CDR3 nucleotides are TGTGCCAGCAGACCAACCGGGATTCCGAGCAAGTTCTTC. Translation: CASRPTGIPSKFF.

The V gene is TRBV6-1, the J gene TRBJ2-5; 12 bases match TRBD1. J lost 5 bases, V lost 8 bases, and 6 bases had no gene match. Germline V gives CDR1 MNHNS, CDR2 SASEGT. This CDR3 spans 14 amino acids. CDR3 amino acids: CASGDRGPGETQYF. Written as DNA, the CDR3 is TGTGCCAGCGGGGACAGGGGGCCGGGCGAGACCCAGTACTTC.

V usage is TRBV7-6 and J usage is TRBJ2-5, with D possibly being TRBD1 (5 bases). CDR1 and CDR2 (germline): SGHVS, FNYEAQ. This CDR3 is 12 amino acids long. The ends were cut back, 1 base at V and 9 bases at J, with 9 bases in the middle. CDR3 amino acids: CASSLVLGPQYF. The CDR3 DNA follows: TGTGCCAGCAGCTTAGTCTTGGGGCCCCAGTACTTC.

V usage is TRBV5-1 and J usage is TRBJ1-1, with a possible D match to TRBD1 (6 bases). With 7 bases removed from V and 0 bases from J, the gap between germline ends came to 22 bases. This CDR3 is built from 17 residues. The germline V gene encodes CDR1 SGHRS and CDR2 YFSETQ. The CDR3: CASRPRGQEKMNTEAFF. The CDR3 DNA reads TGCGCCAGCCGCCCGCGGGGGCAGGAGAAAATGAACACTGAAGCTTTCTTT.

The CDR3 sequence: CASSGRQIYEQYF. The CDR3, as DNA: TGTGCCAGCAGTGGGAGACAGATCTACGAGCAGTACTTC. The chain couples TRBV2 to TRBJ2-7; the D gene is possibly TRBD1 (5 bases). The CDR3 runs to 13 residues. V dropped 4 bases and J dropped 3 bases, with 10 bases sitting between them. Germline CDR1 and CDR2: SNHLY and FYNNEI.

This clone was detected a few times. V and J are TRBV10-1 and TRBJ1-5; perhaps TRBD1 as D (5 bases). There are 17 residues in the CDR3. Trimming pared 6 bases from V and 3 bases from J, leaving 21 bases between. CDR1 is WNHNN, CDR2 SYGVQD, per germline (reference sequence). Here the CDR3 reads CASRGGYTPPVNQPQHF. The CDR3 nucleotides read TGCGCCAGCAGGGGGGGGTACACACCCCCAGTCAATCAGCCCCAGCATTTT.

About this clone itself: Distinct nucleotide sequences in the sample also encode this CDR3. The V gene is TRBV4-1, the J gene TRBJ1-2; perhaps TRBD1 as D (6 bases). Germline CDR1 reads MGHRA; CDR2 reads YSYEKL. The CDR3 has 15 residues. With 2 bases removed from V and 5 bases from J, the gap between germline ends came to 15 bases. CDR3 protein: CASSQTGTAAYGYTF. CDR3 coding DNA: TGCGCCAGCAGCCAAACAGGGACGGCTGCGTATGGCTACACCTTC.

This clone showed up just once. The chain couples TRBV5-6 to TRBJ2-5, with 7 bases that match TRBD2. This CDR3 is built from 16 residues. The J segment lost 4 bases and the V segment lost 4 bases, leaving 13 bases of the junction unmatched. Germline CDR1 SGHDT, CDR2 YYEEEE. CDR3 DNA sequence: TGTGCCAGCAGCCGATTTAAAGCGGGATTGAGAGAGACCCAGTACTTC. Amino acid sequence: CASSRFKAGLRETQYF. The entire variable domain, with the rest obtained from reference TRBV5-6 and TRBJ2-5, is as follows: DAGVTQSPTHLIKTRGQQVTLRCSPKSGHDTVSWYQQALGQGPQFIFQYYEEEERQRGNFPDRFSGHQFPNYSSELNVNALLLGDSALYLCASSRFKAGLRETQYFGPGTRLLVL.

The CDR3 DNA reads as TGTGCCAGTAGTCCCGCCGACAGGTGGACCGGGGAGCTGTTTTTT. It is translated as CASSPADRWTGELFF. V is TRBV19 and J is TRBJ2-2, with D possibly being TRBD1 (6 bases). Deletions cut 5 bases from V and 5 bases from J, with 15 bases between. CDR3 length: 15 amino acids. Germline CDR1 reads LNHDA; CDR2 reads SQIVND (reference sequence).

The V call is TRBV19, the J call TRBJ1-6, with TRBD1 matching over 9 bases. Germline V gene data show CDR1 as LNHDA and CDR2 as SQIVND (reference sequence). This CDR3 has 15 residues. The V and J ends lost 7 bases and 7 bases, in that order; junction bases with no gene match: 8. CDR3 sequence (DNA): TGTGCCAGTACCCGGGACAGGGTGCGAAATTCACCCCTCCACTTT. Its translation: CASTRDRVRNSPLHF.

This chain connects TRBV7-2 to TRBJ2-6, with a weak D call TRBD2 (6 bases). Germline-derived CDR1 and CDR2 are SGHTA and FQGNSA. The CDR3 has 19 amino acids. V shed 4 bases and J shed 0 bases, with 19 bases lying between them. CDR3: CASSSHPGTSISGANVLTF. CDR3 DNA: TGTGCCAGCAGCTCACACCCCGGGACTTCGATCTCTGGGGCCAACGTCCTGACTTTC.

The rearrangement links TRBV19 to TRBJ1-5; D is ambiguous. Trimming shortened V by 9 bases and J by 4 bases, and 16 bases separated the two germline ends. This CDR3 comprises 14 residues. The germline V gene has CDR1 LNHDA and CDR2 SQIVND (reference sequence). The CDR3 protein is CASHLRGPNQPQHF. The CDR3 DNA sequence: TGTGCCAGCCATTTACGGGGTCCGAATCAGCCCCAGCATTTT.

V and J are TRBV7-9 and TRBJ1-5; 8 bases are a match to TRBD1. This CDR3 comprises 15 residues. The V gene's germline CDR1 is SEHNR and CDR2 FQNEAQ (reference sequence). Trimming took 5 bases from V and 4 from J; bases not matched to a gene: 7. In DNA, the CDR3 is TGTGCCAGCAGCCCCCAGACAGGGGCAAATCAGCCCCAGCATTTT. It specifies CASSPQTGANQPQHF.

This clone was seen just once. The rearrangement joins TRBV5-1 to TRBJ1-2, with 7 positions matching TRBD1. The CDR3 consists of 14 residues. The V and J ends lost 4 bases and 2 bases, in that order; junction bases with no gene match: 5. Looked up from germline, CDR1 is SGHRS and CDR2 is YFSETQ. CDR3 loop: CASSASTGNYGYTF. In nucleotides, the CDR3 is TGCGCCAGCAGCGCCTCGACAGGGAACTATGGCTACACCTTC. The entire variable domain, with the rest obtained from reference TRBV5-1 and TRBJ1-2, is as follows: KAGVTQTPRYLIKTRGQQVTLSCSPISGHRSVSWYQQTPGQGLQFLFEYFSETQRNKGNFPGRFSGRQFSNSRSEMNVSTLELGDSALYLCASSASTGNYGYTFGSGTRLTVV.

V is TRBV28 and J is TRBJ2-7; D gene uncertain. CDR3 size: 13 residues. Trimming shortened V by 5 bases and J by 0 bases, and 8 bases separated the two germline ends. Germline lookup yields CDR1 MDHEN and CDR2 SYDVKM. CDR3 nucleotides: TGTGCCAGCAGTGACGCCCGCTCCTACGAGCAGTACTTC. It specifies CASSDARSYEQYF.

The chain combines TRBV27 with TRBJ2-5; 10 bases are a match to TRBD1. V lost 7 bases to trimming and J lost 4 bases; unmatched junction nucleotides: 9. CDR3 size: 15 residues. Germline V lookup: CDR1 MNHEY, CDR2 SMNVEV (reference sequence). The CDR3 region has the DNA TGTGCCAGCAAACCAGACAGGGGGCCCGTAGAGACCCAGTACTTC. Protein: CASKPDRGPVETQYF.

J is TRBJ2-3 and V is TRBV2, with TRBD2 matching 9 bases. Germline CDR1 and CDR2: SNHLY and FYNNEI. The CDR3 consists of 13 residues. The V and J ends lost 7 bases and 6 bases, in that order; junction bases with no gene match: 5. CDR3 sequence reads: CASMGLAGDTQYF. As DNA, the CDR3 is TGTGCCAGCATGGGGCTAGCGGGGGATACGCAGTATTTT.